These T cell receptor beta chains were read from a single sample in a study of T cell repertoires in cytomegalovirus infection. No antigen is known for these receptors. In TCRdb, the reads were re-called with MiXCR into one record per CDR3 protein. The table has 750,000 to 950,000 distinct CDR3 sequences, roughly 28% seen once; the top ten hold roughly 13%. The material was cultured CD8+ T cells from PBMCs, obtained from culture after CMV antigen stimulation. These receptor sequences come from a human donor in good health (CMV status not recorded). Some clones in this sample may be carry-over from other donors' samples. CDR3s include the opening cysteine and the closing phenylalanine or tryptophan. A D gene is named only where the DNA matches it firmly. A clone size is listed for some rows: how often the clone was seen (once, few, many), or a class if it is expanded.

clone_size | j_call | cdr3_length | d_call | v_call | cdr3_aa | cdr3_nt
NA | TRBJ1-5 | 17 | NA | TRBV12-3/TRBV12-4 | CASSFLPSGDSNQPQHF | TGTGCCAGCAGTTTTTTGCCCTCAGGGGATAGCAATCAGCCCCAGCATTTT
few | TRBJ1-2 | 13 | NA | TRBV25-1 | CASTLGAGNGYTF | TGTGCCAGCACCCTAGGGGCAGGGAATGGCTACACCTTC
medium-sized | TRBJ1-2 | 13 | NA | TRBV7-9 | CASSERGSYGYTF | TGTGCCAGCAGCGAGAGGGGAAGCTATGGCTACACCTTC
many | TRBJ1-2 | 14 | NA | TRBV12-3/TRBV12-4 | CASSFFQGNYGYTF | TGTGCCAGCAGTTTTTTTCAGGGGAACTATGGCTACACCTTC
NA | TRBJ1-1 | 13 | NA | TRBV11-3 | CASSWGGDTEAFF | TGTGCCAGCAGCTGGGGCGGGGACACTGAAGCTTTCTTT
NA | TRBJ2-2 | 13 | NA | TRBV29-1 | CSLLEPIAGELFF | TGCAGCCTCTTAGAGCCCATAGCCGGGGAGCTGTTTTTT
few | TRBJ2-1 | 14 | TRBD2 | TRBV6-6 | CASSYPGRGGEQFF | TGTGCCAGCAGTTACCCCGGGAGGGGCGGTGAGCAGTTCTTC
few | TRBJ1-1 | 21 | NA | TRBV7-5 | CISVSEAKQETYLSTEAEAFF | NA
few | TRBJ1-1 | 14 | NA | TRBV6-1 | CASRSLGYGTEAFF | TGTGCCAGCCGGTCGTTAGGTTATGGCACTGAAGCTTTCTTT
many | TRBJ1-6 | 19 | NA | TRBV7-8 | CASSLERGRSLLGGSPLHF | TGTGCCAGCAGCTTAGAAAGGGGCAGGTCTTTGCTCGGGGGTTCACCCCTCCACTTT
many | TRBJ2-1 | 18 | TRBD2 | TRBV3-1 | CASSPNPTSGGVYNEQFF | TGTGCCAGCAGCCCGAACCCGACTAGCGGGGGGGTCTACAATGAGCAGTTCTTC
NA | TRBJ2-7 | 14 | TRBD1 | TRBV6-1 | CASSEGTGNYEQYF | TGTGCCAGCAGTGAAGGGACAGGGAACTACGAGCAGTACTTC
NA | TRBJ2-5 | 18 | NA | TRBV12-3/TRBV12-4 | CASSLRAFVLGGGETQYF | TGTGCCAGCAGCTTGAGGGCCTTTGTATTGGGGGGAGGTGAGACCCAGTACTTC
NA | TRBJ1-2 | 17 | TRBD1 | TRBV12-3/TRBV12-4 | CASSFPGQGAYSYGYTF | TGTGCCAGCAGTTTTCCAGGACAGGGGGCTTACTCCTATGGCTACACCTTC
NA | TRBJ1-1 | 15 | NA | TRBV4-1 | CASRTGTRANTEAFF | TGCGCCAGCAGAACCGGTACTCGAGCGAACACTGAAGCTTTCTTT
few | TRBJ1-1 | 13 | NA | TRBV5-6 | CASSFMGTGGAFF | TGTGCCAGCAGTTTCATGGGGACCGGTGGAGCTTTCTTT
few | TRBJ1-5 | 15 | NA | TRBV6-1 | CATTSGVNSNQPQHF | TGTGCCACTACTTCTGGAGTAAATAGCAATCAGCCCCAGCATTTT
NA | TRBJ2-6 | 15 | NA | TRBV19 | CASSYADIGANVLTF | TGTGCCAGTAGTTATGCGGACATTGGGGCCAACGTCCTGACTTTC
NA | TRBJ2-2 | 16 | TRBD2 | TRBV5-1 | CASSLRTSGVVGELFF | TGCGCCAGCAGCCTGCGGACTAGCGGGGTTGTCGGGGAGCTGTTTTTT
NA | TRBJ1-1 | 14 | NA | TRBV9 | CASSRIRGGTEAFF | TGTGCCAGCAGTCGCATCAGGGGAGGGACTGAAGCTTTCTTT
NA | TRBJ2-1 | 14 | NA | TRBV4-1 | CASSQFSSYNEQFF | TGCGCCAGCAGCCAGTTCAGCTCCTACAATGAGCAGTTCTTC
NA | TRBJ2-1 | 14 | TRBD2 | TRBV9 | CASSATSVYNEQFF | TGTGCCAGCAGCGCCACTAGCGTATACAATGAGCAGTTCTTC
NA | TRBJ2-5 | 15 | NA | TRBV5-6 | CASSLNTGERGTQYF | TGTGCCAGCAGCCTTAACACCGGAGAGCGAGGGACCCAGTACTTC
NA | TRBJ2-2 | 12 | NA | TRBV25-1 | CASSAPYEELFF | TGTGCCAGCAGTGCTCCTTACGAGGAGCTGTTTTTT
NA | TRBJ2-2 | 14 | TRBD1 | TRBV5-1 | CASSPTGDGGELFF | TGCGCCAGCAGCCCCACAGGGGACGGCGGGGAGCTGTTTTTT